This TCR beta chain was observed in a study of cytomegalovirus exposure and HLA in healthy donors. The primer mix had 60 Vbeta and 13 Jbeta primers. The repertoire was sequenced with immunoSEQ multiplex PCR; TCRdb's copy has only in-frame clones and lacks some. The profile covers around 170,000 clones, with 65% to 75% appearing a single time and more than 1.3% taken by the ten largest. The CDR3 is 11 residues long. CDR1 is PRHDT and CDR2 is FYEKMQ in the germline V gene (reference sequence). V shed 9 bases and J shed 8 bases, with 11 bases lying between them. This clone was recorded a few times. The material sequenced was PBMCs. The chain joins TRBV13 to TRBJ1-3; D uncertain. This receptor was taken from a girl aged 10-17 years in good health and CMV-seronegative. The CDR3 sequence is CASQPGDTIYF. The CDR3 coding sequence is TGTGCCAGTCAGCCGGGTGACACCATATATTTT.